Below, 9 T cell receptor beta chains from the same sample are listed, as sequenced in a study of T cells in Graves' hyperthyroidism and ophthalmopathy. Amplified TCR beta CDR3 regions came from RNA transcripts. First-round RT-PCR with HTBI primers amplified the TCR CDR3 region. In TCRdb, the multiplex PCR reads were re-called with MiXCR into one record per CDR3 protein. This sample yields approximately 600,000 distinct CDR3 sequences, of which about 15% are seen a single time; around 4.5% belongs to the top ten. Sequenced material: blood. The receptor source for this set is a woman aged 40 to 50 with Graves' ophthalmopathy.

This clonotype appeared many times. The chain is built from TRBV6-2 or TRBV6-3 and TRBJ2-5; D may be TRBD2 (5 bases). The CDR3 sequence is 10 residues long. Germline values: CDR1 MNHEY, CDR2 SVGEGT. V was clipped by 8 bases and J by 7 bases, with 8 bases between them. The CDR3 DNA sequence: TGTGCCAGCGGGAGTGTGACCCAGTACTTC. It is translated as CASGSVTQYF.

This clonotype was found many times. This chain connects TRBV3-1 to TRBJ1-3; no firm D call. The V gene lost 4 bases and the J gene lost 1 base, with 11 bases spanning the gap. Per the germline V gene, CDR1 is LGHDT and CDR2 is YNNKEL (reference sequence). CDR3 size: 15 residues. Here the CDR3 DNA reads TGTGCCAGCAGCCCGCTCTTAGGTTCTGGAAACACCATATATTTT. Translated, it gives CASSPLLGSGNTIYF.

This clonotype showed up many times. The chain recombines TRBV12-3 or TRBV12-4 with TRBJ2-1; D perhaps matches TRBD1 (7 bases). Deletions cut 5 bases from V and 12 bases from J, with 14 bases between. CDR3 length: 12 amino acids. The CDR3, as DNA: TGTGCCAGCAGTGCCCGACAGGGACTGCAGTTCTTC. Translating it yields CASSARQGLQFF.

The chain couples TRBV6-1 to TRBJ2-7; 7 bases align to TRBD2. The CDR3 has 17 amino acids. V shed 7 bases and J 4 bases; nucleotides not matched to a gene: 19. Germline CDR1 and CDR2: MNHNS and SASEGT. The CDR3 protein is CASTTEGVSAGGYEQYF. The CDR3 DNA reads TGTGCCAGCACCACCGAAGGGGTATCGGCCGGGGGGTACGAGCAGTACTTC.

This clonotype was picked up a small number of times. The V gene is TRBV4-1, the J gene TRBJ2-7, with a possible D match to TRBD1 (5 bases). Looked up from germline, CDR1 is MGHRA and CDR2 is YSYEKL. CDR3 length: 20 residues. Trimming removed 0 bases from V and 0 bases from J, with 24 bases in between. The DNA for the CDR3 is TGCGCCAGCAGCCAAGAGAGGTCGACGAGAAAGGGGCCCAGCTCCTACGAGCAGTACTTC. Translation: CASSQERSTRKGPSSYEQYF.

The chain combines TRBV28 with TRBJ2-7; 12 bases line up with TRBD1. Germline CDR1 and CDR2: MDHEN and SYDVKM. The CDR3 runs 15 residues. Unmatched junction bases numbered 5, after V lost 6 bases and J lost 2 bases. DNA for the CDR3: TGTGCCAGCAGAACAGGGACAGGGGGCCCCTACGAGCAGTACTTC. Its protein is CASRTGTGGPYEQYF.

This clonotype was seen many times. J is TRBJ1-5 and V is TRBV28; 7 bases are shared with TRBD1. V lost 7 bases, J lost 1 base, and 4 bases stayed unmatched. CDR3 length equals 14 residues. Germline lookup yields CDR1 MDHEN and CDR2 SYDVKM. CDR3 nucleotide sequence: TGTGCCAGCATTATACAGGGGAGCAATCAGCCCCAGCATTTT. This translates into CASIIQGSNQPQHF.

This clonotype was seen only a few times. The chain joins TRBV20-1 to TRBJ1-5; TRBD1 agrees at 9 bases. The CDR3 runs to 14 residues. V was clipped by 6 bases and J by 6 bases; unmatched bases: 9. Germline-derived CDR1 and CDR2 are DFQATT and SNEGSKA (reference sequence). CDR3 bases: TGCAGTGCAATGACAGGGGGTGAGGTTCAGCCCCAGCATTTT. Its protein product is CSAMTGGEVQPQHF.

This clonotype was counted ten times or more. V and J are TRBV7-2 and TRBJ1-2, with 9 bases identical to TRBD1. CDR1 and CDR2 (germline): SGHTA, FQGNSA. J was trimmed by 8 bases and V by 0 bases; bases with no gene match: 10. The CDR3 is 16 amino acids. The CDR3 DNA reads as TGTGCCAGCAGCTTAGCGAGTGGACAGGGGATATACGGCTACACCTTC. This codes for CASSLASGQGIYGYTF.